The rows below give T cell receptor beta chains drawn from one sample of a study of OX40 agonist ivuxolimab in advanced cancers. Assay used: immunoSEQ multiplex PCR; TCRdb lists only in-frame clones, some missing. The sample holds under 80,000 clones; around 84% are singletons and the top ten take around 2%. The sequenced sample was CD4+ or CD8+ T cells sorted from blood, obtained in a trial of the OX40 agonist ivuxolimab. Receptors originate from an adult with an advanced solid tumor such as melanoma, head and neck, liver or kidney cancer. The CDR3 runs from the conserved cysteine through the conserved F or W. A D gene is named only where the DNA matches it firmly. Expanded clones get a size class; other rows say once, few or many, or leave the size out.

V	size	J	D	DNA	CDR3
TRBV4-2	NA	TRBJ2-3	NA	TGTGCCAGCAGCCGCTCCGGGACTGCCTCAGCGGGTACGCAGTATTTT	CASSRSGTASAGTQYF
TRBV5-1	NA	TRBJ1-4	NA	TGCGCCAGCAGCTTGGTAGAAGGGGCCGAAAAACTGTTTTTT	CASSLVEGAEKLFF
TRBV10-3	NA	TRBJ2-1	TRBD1	TGTGCCCTATCGGGGGAGGACAGGGGAATGGATGAGCAGTTCTTC	CALSGEDRGMDEQFF
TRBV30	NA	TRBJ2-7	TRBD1	TGTGCCTGGAAGATCGTAGGGGACAGGGACGTCGAGCAGTACTTC	CAWKIVGDRDVEQYF
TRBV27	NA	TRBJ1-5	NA	TGTGCCAGCAGTTTAGAGTACAGGGCTGGCAATCAGCCCCAGCATTTT	CASSLEYRAGNQPQHF
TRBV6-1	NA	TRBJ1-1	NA	TGTGCCAGCGGGGGTCAGCCAAACACTGAAGCTTTCTTT	CASGGQPNTEAFF
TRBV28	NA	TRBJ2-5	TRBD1	TGTGCCAGCAGTACCGGGACAGCTATCAAAGAGACCCAGTACTTC	CASSTGTAIKETQYF
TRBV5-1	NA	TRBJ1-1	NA	TGCGCCAGCAGCTTGAACGGCCCAGCTTTCTTT	CASSLNGPAFF
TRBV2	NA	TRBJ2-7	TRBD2	TGTGCCAGCAATAGCGGGAGTCTGGCCTACGAGCAGTACTTC	CASNSGSLAYEQYF
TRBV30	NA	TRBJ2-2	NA	TGTGCCTGGTACAGGAGACGGACCGGGGAGCTGTTTTTT	CAWYRRRTGELFF
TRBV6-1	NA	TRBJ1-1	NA	TGTGCCAGCAGTGAATTTCGGAACACTGAAGCTTTCTTT	CASSEFRNTEAFF
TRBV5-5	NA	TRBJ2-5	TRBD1	TGTGCCAGCAACCTGGACAGGGACAGACTTGGGGAGACCCAGTACTTC	CASNLDRDRLGETQYF
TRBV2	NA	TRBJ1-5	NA	TGTGCCAGCAGTGAAGGGGGCAGGCGTCAGCCCCAGCATTTT	CASSEGGRRQPQHF
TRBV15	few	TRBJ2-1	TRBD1	TGTGCCACCAGCAGAGATTATATGGGACAGGGAGCGGTTGAGCAGTTCTTC	CATSRDYMGQGAVEQFF
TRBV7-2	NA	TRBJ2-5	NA	TGTGCCAGCAGCTTAGAGACAAGGCAGACCCAGTACTTC	CASSLETRQTQYF
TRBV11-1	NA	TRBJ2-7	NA	TGTGCCAGCAGCTTAGAGGCAGGGACCTCCTACGAGCAGTACTTC	CASSLEAGTSYEQYF
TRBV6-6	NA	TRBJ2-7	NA	TGTGCCAGCAGCCAAGTGTTGGCCTACGAGCAGTACTTC	CASSQVLAYEQYF
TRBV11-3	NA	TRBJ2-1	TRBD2	TGTGCCAGCAGCAAGTCCGGGACTAGCGGGGGGAGAGGGGGCAATGAGCAGTTCTTC	CASSKSGTSGGRGGNEQFF
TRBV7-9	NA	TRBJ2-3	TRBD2	TGTGCCAGCACCAATCAGCAACTCGCGGGAGGCCATTGCTGTCATTTT	CASTNQQLAGGHCCHF
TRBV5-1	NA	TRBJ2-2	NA	TGCGCCAGCAGCGGAGCATCAGGGTACCTAACCGGGGAGCTGTTTTTT	CASSGASGYLTGELFF
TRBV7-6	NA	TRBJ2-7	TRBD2	TGTGCCAGCAGCTCTAGCGGGGGGGCTCGGGACGAGCAGTACTTC	CASSSSGGARDEQYF
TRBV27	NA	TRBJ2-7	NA	TGTGCCAGCAGTGTTAGGGGCCAAACCTACGAGCAGTACTTC	CASSVRGQTYEQYF
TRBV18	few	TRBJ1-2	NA	TGTGCCAGCTCACCACCGAGTCAGCGCAACTATGGCTACACCTTC	CASSPPSQRNYGYTF
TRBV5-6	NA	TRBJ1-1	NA	TGTGCCAGCAGTGACAAGAACACTGAAGCTTTCTTT	CASSDKNTEAFF
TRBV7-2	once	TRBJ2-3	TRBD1	TGTGCCAGCAGCAGACAGGGTCTAGACACAGATACGCAGTATTTT	CASSRQGLDTDTQYF
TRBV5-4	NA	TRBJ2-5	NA	TGTGCCAGCAGCCAGGGAGAGACCCAGTACTTC	CASSQGETQYF
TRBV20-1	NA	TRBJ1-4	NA	TGCAGTGCTAGTTCCAATGAAAAACTGTTTTTT	CSASSNEKLFF
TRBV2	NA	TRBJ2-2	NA	TGTGCCAGCCTGACCAGGGGTCCGAACACCGGGGAGCTGTTTTTT	CASLTRGPNTGELFF
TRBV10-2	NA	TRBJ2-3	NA	TGCGCCAGCAGTGATGCGTCGGATACGCAGTATTTT	CASSDASDTQYF